These T cell receptor beta chains were read from a single sample in a study of PD-L1 blockade in urothelial cancer. This table comes from immunoSEQ multiplex PCR, and its TCRdb copy is limited to in-frame clones, with some not included. Counted here are about 38,000 clones, around 89% occurring once; the ten biggest clones make up just under 2%. The source material was PBMCs, sampled around atezolizumab (anti-PD-L1) treatment. The receptors derive from a man aged 55 to 69 with urothelial cancer. The CDR3 runs from the conserved cysteine through the conserved F or W. The D gene is left open where the match is weak. Not every row has a clone size; where given, it reads once, few, many or a size class.

j_gene,d_gene,abundance,v_gene,CDR3aa,CDR3nt
TRBJ2-2,TRBD2,.,TRBV4-3,CASSQDPGLATMGTGELFF,TGCGCCAGCAGCCAAGATCCGGGACTAGCGACTATGGGCACCGGGGAGCTGTTTTTT
TRBJ2-3,TRBD2,.,TRBV7-2,CASRTEGGGAPDTQYF,TGTGCCAGCAGGACGGAGGGCGGGGGGGCCCCAGATACGCAGTATTTT
TRBJ2-5,.,.,TRBV28,CASTLGTPLTLETQYF,TGTGCCAGCACCCTAGGTACCCCCTTAACTTTAGAGACCCAGTACTTC
TRBJ2-1,TRBD2,few,TRBV7-3,CASSPRLAGGHEQFF,TGTGCCAGCAGCCCCCGACTAGCGGGAGGACATGAGCAGTTCTTC
TRBJ2-1,.,.,TRBV5-1,CASSLIQTTQEQFF,TGCGCCAGCAGCTTAATACAGACGACCCAGGAGCAGTTCTTC
TRBJ2-5,.,.,TRBV11-3,CASSPPNGETQYF,TGTGCCAGCAGCCCACCTAATGGAGAGACCCAGTACTTC
TRBJ1-6,.,.,TRBV27,CASSSGVSYNSPLHF,TGTGCCAGCAGTTCAGGGGTGTCCTATAATTCACCCCTCCACTTT
TRBJ2-7,TRBD2,once,TRBV11-3,CASSFGGAYEQYF,TGTGCCAGCAGTTTCGGGGGGGCCTACGAGCAGTACTTC
TRBJ2-7,.,.,TRBV2,CASSGVEQYF,TGTGCCAGCAGTGGAGTTGAGCAGTACTTC
TRBJ2-7,.,.,TRBV6-6,CASSYQGHEQYF,TGTGCCAGCAGTTACCAGGGCCACGAGCAGTACTTC
TRBJ1-2,.,once,TRBV5-1,CATRLNYGYTF,TGCGCCACCCGTCTTAACTATGGCTACACCTTC
TRBJ2-3,.,.,TRBV5-1,CASSLEGRASTDTQYF,TGCGCCAGCAGCTTGGAAGGCAGGGCTAGCACAGATACGCAGTATTTT
TRBJ1-1,.,.,TRBV27,CASSPNSNTEAFF,TGTGCCAGCAGTCCCAACTCGAACACTGAAGCTTTCTTT
TRBJ2-1,.,.,TRBV29-1,CSVILADEQFF,TGCAGCGTTATACTAGCCGATGAGCAGTTCTTC
TRBJ1-5,.,once,TRBV19,CASSRTEESNQPQHF,TGTGCCAGTAGTCGTACAGAAGAAAGCAATCAGCCCCAGCATTTT
TRBJ2-7,TRBD2,.,TRBV9,CASSVGGGRGSEQYF,TGTGCCAGCAGCGTGGGGGGCGGGAGGGGCTCCGAGCAGTACTTC
TRBJ1-1,.,.,TRBV7-8,CASSLDVRGSGTEAFF,TGTGCCAGCAGCTTGGACGTTCGGGGGAGTGGAACTGAAGCTTTCTTT
TRBJ2-5,.,.,TRBV18,CASSPWASSTQYF,TGTGCCAGCTCACCGTGGGCGTCCTCGACCCAGTACTTC
TRBJ2-5,.,.,TRBV6-5,CASRLVGGQETQYF,TGTGCCAGCAGACTCGTGGGGGGCCAAGAGACCCAGTACTTC
TRBJ2-3,.,.,TRBV7-6,CASSREVVLSDTQYF,TGTGCCAGCAGCCGAGAGGTAGTATTATCAGATACGCAGTATTTT
TRBJ1-4,TRBD1,.,TRBV6-6,CASRGQGWDEKLFF,TGTGCCAGCAGAGGACAGGGGTGGGATGAAAAACTGTTTTTT
TRBJ1-5,TRBD1,.,TRBV7-9,CASSPPDRGRDQPQHF,TGTGCCAGCAGCCCACCCGACAGGGGGCGAGATCAGCCCCAGCATTTT
TRBJ2-7,.,.,TRBV27,CASSHSQGRYEQYF,TGTGCCAGCAGCCATTCCCAGGGTCGGTACGAGCAGTACTTC
TRBJ2-5,.,.,TRBV9,CASSGSGETQYF,TGTGCCAGCAGCGGGTCGGGGGAGACCCAGTACTTC
TRBJ1-2,.,.,TRBV6-1,CASSETRGSPYGYTF,TGTGCCAGCAGTGAGACCAGGGGTTCCCCTTATGGCTACACCTTC
TRBJ1-5,TRBD1,.,TRBV5-3,CARIGQGGEPQHF,TGTGCCAGAATCGGACAGGGGGGGGAGCCCCAGCATTTT
TRBJ1-5,.,.,TRBV7-3,CASSRLTQPQHF,TGTGCCAGCAGCCGACTCACTCAGCCCCAGCATTTT
TRBJ1-6,.,once,TRBV4-1,CASSQAPGSGNSPLHF,TGCGCCAGCAGCCAAGCCCCGGGGTCGGGTAATTCACCCCTCCACTTT
TRBJ2-2,TRBD2,.,TRBV27,CASSFSLAGIKGTGELFF,TGTGCCAGCAGTTTCTCACTAGCGGGCATCAAGGGCACCGGGGAGCTGTTTTTT
TRBJ1-4,.,once,TRBV5-4,CASSQGQNNEKLFF,TGTGCCAGCAGCCAGGGCCAGAATAATGAAAAACTGTTTTTT
TRBJ1-1,.,.,TRBV11-3,CASSRFQLGRETEAFF,TGTGCCAGCAGCCGCTTTCAACTCGGCAGGGAAACTGAAGCTTTCTTT
TRBJ1-2,.,.,TRBV2,CASTYIEGAEGYTF,TGTGCCAGCACCTACATAGAAGGTGCGGAAGGCTACACCTTC
TRBJ2-7,TRBD2,.,TRBV7-9,CASSLAGGPYEQYF,TGTGCCAGCAGTTTAGCGGGGGGGCCCTACGAGCAGTACTTC
TRBJ1-2,TRBD1,once,TRBV5-4,CASSLEDGTGYGYTF,TGTGCCAGCAGCTTGGAAGACGGGACAGGGTATGGCTACACCTTC
TRBJ2-3,.,.,TRBV6-1,CASNLRAEDTQYF,TGTGCCAGCAACTTGCGGGCCGAGGATACGCAGTATTTT
TRBJ2-7,TRBD2,.,TRBV10-3,CAINKLAGDSGEQYF,TGTGCCATAAATAAACTAGCGGGAGATTCGGGGGAGCAGTACTTC
TRBJ2-1,TRBD1,once,TRBV7-2,CASSLGTGDEQFF,TGTGCCAGCAGTTTAGGGACAGGGGATGAGCAGTTCTTC
TRBJ2-7,TRBD2,once,TRBV6-1,CASSELTSGLYEQYF,TGTGCCAGCAGTGAATTAACTAGCGGACTCTACGAGCAGTACTTC
TRBJ1-1,.,.,TRBV4-2,CASSQRTTWGQNTEAFF,TGTGCCAGCAGCCAACGGACCACCTGGGGGCAGAACACTGAAGCTTTCTTT
TRBJ2-5,TRBD1,.,TRBV28,CASSPGQGMETQYF,TGTGCCAGCAGCCCGGGACAGGGGATGGAGACCCAGTACTTC
TRBJ1-3,.,.,TRBV5-1,CASSTGTPDARNTIYF,TGCGCCAGCAGCACCGGGACACCCGACGCGCGAAACACCATATATTTT
TRBJ1-1,.,.,TRBV7-3,CASSSRDTPLF,TGTGCCAGCAGCTCCCGAGACACCCCTCTATTT
TRBJ2-3,.,once,TRBV7-2,CASSQGGTQYF,TGTGCCAGCAGCCAAGGGGGTACGCAGTATTTT
TRBJ1-1,.,.,TRBV7-2,CASTNRMGNTEAFF,TGTGCCAGCACCAACAGGATGGGGAACACTGAAGCTTTCTTT
TRBJ2-6,.,.,TRBV5-4,CASSLDGTGAGANVLTF,TGTGCCAGCAGCTTGGATGGGACGGGGGCTGGGGCCAACGTCCTGACTTTC
TRBJ1-5,TRBD1,.,TRBV18,CASSLGAGGGNQPQHF,TGTGCCAGCTCTCTGGGGGCAGGGGGAGGAAATCAGCCCCAGCATTTT
TRBJ1-1,.,.,TRBV2,CASSAGHSENTEAFF,TGTGCCAGCAGTGCAGGACACTCCGAGAACACTGAAGCTTTCTTT
TRBJ1-1,TRBD1,few,TRBV28,CASSLGQALEAFF,TGTGCCAGCAGTTTGGGACAGGCTCTTGAAGCTTTCTTT
TRBJ2-7,TRBD2,.,TRBV28,CASTGGDRTYEQYF,TGTGCCAGCACGGGAGGGGACCGCACCTACGAGCAGTACTTC
TRBJ1-5,TRBD1,.,TRBV7-9,CASSLGQGNQPQHF,TGTGCCAGCAGTTTGGGACAGGGCAATCAGCCCCAGCATTTT
TRBJ1-1,.,few,TRBV5-1,CASSLFAGSTRMNTEAFF,TGCGCCAGCAGCTTATTTGCGGGTTCAACTAGAATGAACACTGAAGCTTTCTTT
TRBJ2-1,TRBD2,.,TRBV10-1,CASSGLAGVDNEQFF,TGCGCCAGCAGTGGTCTAGCGGGAGTGGACAATGAGCAGTTCTTC